A single sample gave rise to the 5 T cell receptor beta chains below, sequenced in a study of blood T cells in healthy people across ages. Using a J-beta primer mix together with a sample-barcoded 5' primer, a second PCR was run for roughly 6 to 12 cycles. TCRdb re-called the 5' RACE reads through MiXCR, storing one row per CDR3 protein. The sample shows about 1.7 million distinct CDR3 sequences, about 28% of them seen only once. The specimen sequenced was blood. The source is a woman under 40 in good health.

This rearrangement joins TRBV11-2 to TRBJ1-6; TRBD1 aligns across 8 bases. Trimming removed 0 bases from V and 8 bases from J; junction bases left unmatched: 6. The CDR3 spans 16 residues. Germline V gives CDR1 SGHAT, CDR2 FQNNGV. The CDR3 bases are TGTGCCAGCAGCTTAGACCGACAGGGGCGGCATTCACCCCTCCACTTT. It encodes CASSLDRQGRHSPLHF.

The V call is TRBV10-2, the J call TRBJ2-1, with no clear D. The CDR3 consists of 14 residues. Germline CDR1 WSHSY, CDR2 SAAADI. Trimming removed 6 bases at V and 3 bases at J, with 12 bases between. The CDR3 coding sequence is TGCGCCAGCAGAGTCCCCTACTACTACAATGAGCAGTTCTTC. It encodes CASRVPYYYNEQFF.

This clonotype turned up a few times. This chain links TRBV7-9 with TRBJ2-7; the D gene is possibly TRBD2 (6 bases). Looked up from germline, CDR1 is SEHNR and CDR2 is FQNEAQ (reference sequence). CDR3 length: 13 amino acids. V was trimmed by 4 bases and J by 5 bases, leaving 12 bases between them. Written as DNA, the CDR3 is TGTGCCAGCAGCTCCGCGGGGACCGACGAGCAGTACTTC. Translation: CASSSAGTDEQYF.

V gene TRBV5-1 combines with J gene TRBJ2-7, with a tentative D call TRBD2 (5 bases). The CDR3 extends over 14 amino acids. V shed 4 bases and J shed 4 bases, with 15 bases lying between them. CDR1 and CDR2 (germline): SGHRS, YFSETQ. The CDR3 loop is CASSIDGVRYEQYF. As DNA, the CDR3 is TGCGCCAGCAGCATAGACGGGGTGAGGTACGAGCAGTACTTC.

The rearrangement joins TRBV12-3 or TRBV12-4 to TRBJ1-5; tentatively, D is TRBD1 (5 bases). The CDR3 is made up of 16 amino acids. V was cut by 3 bases and J by 0 bases, with 12 bases left in between. The CDR3 nucleotides are TGTGCCAGCAGTTTTCTCCTGGGGCCTAGCAATCAGCCCCAGCATTTT. The encoded protein is CASSFLLGPSNQPQHF.